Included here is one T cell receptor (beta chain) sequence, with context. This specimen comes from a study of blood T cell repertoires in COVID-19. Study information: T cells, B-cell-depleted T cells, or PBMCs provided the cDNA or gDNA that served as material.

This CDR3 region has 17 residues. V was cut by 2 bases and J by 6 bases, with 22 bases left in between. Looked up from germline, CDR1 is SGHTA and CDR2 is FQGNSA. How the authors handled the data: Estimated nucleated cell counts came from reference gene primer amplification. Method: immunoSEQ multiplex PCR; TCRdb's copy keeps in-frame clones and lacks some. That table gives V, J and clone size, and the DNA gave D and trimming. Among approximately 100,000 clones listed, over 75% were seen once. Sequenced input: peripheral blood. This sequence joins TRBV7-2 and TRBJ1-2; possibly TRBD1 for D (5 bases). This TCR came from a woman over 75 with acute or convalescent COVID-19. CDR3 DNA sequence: TGTGCCAGCAGCTTAAGGGCAGATCCATTCGGGGGGGATGGCTACACCTTC. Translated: CASSLRADPFGGDGYTF.